The rows below give T cell receptor beta chains drawn from one sample of a study of technical replicates of blood from several donors. The table came from immunoSEQ multiplex PCR; TCRdb's copy has only in-frame clones and leaves some out. The sample lists some 87,000 clones; 95% to 97% were seen once. Sequenced: T cells isolated from PBMCs. These receptors all come from a human donor in good health. CDR3s leave out the opening cysteine and the closing phenylalanine or tryptophan. Clone size is not always given. Where it is, it says once, few, many or a class for expanded clones.

j_call,clone_size,v_call,cdr3_aa
TRBJ2-7,-,TRBV27,ASSPGGVVYEQY
TRBJ2-2,-,TRBV19,ASSIGAGIQTGELF
TRBJ2-3,-,TRBV6-1,ASAQGFSTDTQY
TRBJ2-5,-,TRBV11-1,ASSGEDETQY
TRBJ1-1,-,TRBV21-1,ASSRDRAGTEAF
TRBJ2-3,-,TRBV13,ASSYQAGGVTDTQY
TRBJ2-7,-,TRBV29-1,SVEGQGAAYEQY
TRBJ1-1,-,TRBV19,ASSISPGGRTEAF
TRBJ2-7,-,TRBV6-5,ASSTLAGGSYEQY
TRBJ1-3,-,TRBV2,ASNMGNTIY
TRBJ2-1,once,TRBV19,ATLPGTSVNEQF
TRBJ1-3,-,TRBV6-1,ATGVGNTIY
TRBJ2-7,-,TRBV7-2,ASSLEGSGLGYSREQY
TRBJ1-2,-,TRBV5-4,ASSFNSGYT
TRBJ2-7,once,TRBV7-2,ASSLLTGQNEQY
TRBJ1-3,-,TRBV5-4,ASSPGTGIAGNTIY
TRBJ2-2,-,TRBV30,AWTRLAGELF
TRBJ2-3,-,TRBV7-3,ASSLIGGGDTQY
TRBJ1-4,-,TRBV2,ASSVETDNEKLF
TRBJ2-1,-,TRBV5-1,ASSFSGRSSLGEQF
TRBJ2-3,-,TRBV7-6,ASSLGLTVGDTQY
TRBJ2-2,-,TRBV5-1,ASSPPGGRATGELF
TRBJ2-7,once,TRBV19,ASSIRYQEAPYEQY
TRBJ2-2,-,TRBV13,ASIEGLGDTGELF
TRBJ2-3,-,TRBV7-3,ASSQQGSDTQY
TRBJ1-5,-,TRBV18,ASSSSGQFQPQH
TRBJ2-7,-,TRBV2,ASSEGTVFPY
TRBJ1-1,-,TRBV19,ASSSDRGWGLNTEAF
TRBJ2-1,-,TRBV27,ASSWDWRNEQF
TRBJ2-7,-,TRBV9,ASSVSGGLDEQY
TRBJ2-7,-,TRBV19,ASSLRQGIHEQY
TRBJ2-5,-,TRBV7-8,ASTSGGNEETQY
TRBJ2-7,once,TRBV9,ASSVGGTGDHEQY
TRBJ1-2,-,TRBV19,ASSMGTGLYGYT
TRBJ2-3,once,TRBV11-1,ASSFTGDTQY
TRBJ2-7,-,TRBV28,ASSLTGGEYEQY
TRBJ1-2,-,TRBV4-1,ASSQGNVRYRDGYT
TRBJ2-1,-,TRBV2,ASSELTGGNEQF
TRBJ2-7,-,TRBV4-3,ASSQDHLAGDEQY
TRBJ1-5,-,TRBV28,ASGVGADYSNQPQH
TRBJ1-2,-,TRBV5-1,ASRGQGRDGYT
TRBJ1-1,-,TRBV6-5,ASSSPGARAL
TRBJ1-2,-,TRBV2,ASSDLNYGYT
TRBJ2-3,-,TRBV4-2,ASSLTRGTSRMTDTQY
TRBJ1-1,-,TRBV25-1,ASSIAGATEAF
TRBJ1-1,-,TRBV4-3,ASSQDSGGRSNPEAF
TRBJ2-7,-,TRBV5-1,ASSFGQGILYEQY
TRBJ2-7,-,TRBV7-8,ASSLWGQFSSYEQY
TRBJ2-2,-,TRBV5-1,ASSLSTGGTGELF
TRBJ2-1,-,TRBV6-4,ASSARTGPLGHEQF
TRBJ2-7,-,TRBV20-1,SANSAYEQY
TRBJ2-5,-,TRBV5-4,ASSLGLAGETQY
TRBJ1-4,-,TRBV12-5,ASGIGTGPTNEKLF
TRBJ2-7,few,TRBV7-9,ASSLDTGSTYEQY
TRBJ2-1,-,TRBV10-3,AISVTILRDNEQF
TRBJ2-1,-,TRBV7-6,ASSLTLAGGEQF
TRBJ2-7,-,TRBV27,ASSFGDRANEQY
TRBJ2-7,-,TRBV2,ASSPPGHIPYEQY
TRBJ2-5,-,TRBV21-1,ASSNLGDRGCQETQY
TRBJ1-5,-,TRBV6-1,ASSDTGSSNQPQH